This T cell receptor (beta chain) was observed in a study of blood T cell repertoires in COVID-19. Study in general: Acute and convalescent COVID-19 samples came from the United States, Italy and Spain.

The CDR3 consists of 14 residues. Germline loops: CDR1 SGHRS, CDR2 YFSETQ. The V gene end was trimmed by 5 bases and the J gene end by 2 bases; junction bases not matched to a gene: 4. Only in-frame clones appear in the TCRdb table, and some are missing; sequencing was by immunoSEQ multiplex PCR. Among over 200,000 clones listed, about 83% were seen once. The V and J genes are TRBV5-1 and TRBJ2-5; 9 bases map to TRBD1. The origin of this receptor is a man aged 55 to 70 who had recovered from COVID-19. The sample consisted of peripheral blood. CDR3 amino acids: CASSFGQGQETQYF. The CDR3 DNA reads TGCGCCAGCAGTTTCGGACAGGGGCAAGAGACCCAGTACTTC. The entire variable domain, with the rest obtained from reference TRBV5-1 and TRBJ2-5, is as follows: KAGVTQTPRYLIKTRGQQVTLSCSPISGHRSVSWYQQTPGQGLQFLFEYFSETQRNKGNFPGRFSGRQFSNSRSEMNVSTLELGDSALYLCASSFGQGQETQYFGPGTRLLVL.